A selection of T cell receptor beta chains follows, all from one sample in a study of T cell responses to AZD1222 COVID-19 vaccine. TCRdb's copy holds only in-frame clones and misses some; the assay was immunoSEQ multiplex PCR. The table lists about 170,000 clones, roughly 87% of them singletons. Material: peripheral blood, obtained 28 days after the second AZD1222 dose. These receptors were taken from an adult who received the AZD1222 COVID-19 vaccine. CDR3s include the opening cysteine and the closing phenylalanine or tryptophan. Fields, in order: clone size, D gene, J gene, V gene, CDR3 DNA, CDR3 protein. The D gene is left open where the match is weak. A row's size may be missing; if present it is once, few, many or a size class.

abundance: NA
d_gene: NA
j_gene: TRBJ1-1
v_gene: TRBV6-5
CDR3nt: TGTGCCAGCAGTTACGCTGAGGGATCGGGCAATGAAGCTTTCTTT
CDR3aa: CASSYAEGSGNEAFF

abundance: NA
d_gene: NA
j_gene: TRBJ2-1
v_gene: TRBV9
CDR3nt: TGTGCCAGCAGCGTAGATCAGGGGAATCGGAACTACAATGAGCAGTTCTTC
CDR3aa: CASSVDQGNRNYNEQFF

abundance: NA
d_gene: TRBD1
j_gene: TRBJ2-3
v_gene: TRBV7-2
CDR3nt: TGTGCCAGCAGCGGCGGACAGGGGACAGATACGCAGTATTTT
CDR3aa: CASSGGQGTDTQYF

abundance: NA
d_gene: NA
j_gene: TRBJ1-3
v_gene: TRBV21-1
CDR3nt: TGTGCCAGCAGCAAAGGGGTAATGGAGGAGGAGGCTGGAAACACCATATATTTT
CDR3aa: CASSKGVMEEEAGNTIYF

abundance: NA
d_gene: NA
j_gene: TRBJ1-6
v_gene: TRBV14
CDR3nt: TGTGCCAGCAGCGGACCGGTTAGGCTATCACCCCTCCACTTT
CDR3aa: CASSGPVRLSPLHF

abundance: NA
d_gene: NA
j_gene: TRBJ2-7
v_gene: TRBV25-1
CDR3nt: TGTGCCAGCAGTAAGGACAGTAGCTCCTACGAGCAGTACTTC
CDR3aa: CASSKDSSSYEQYF

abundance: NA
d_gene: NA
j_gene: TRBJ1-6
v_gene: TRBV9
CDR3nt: TGTGCCAAGTTCCGGGGCGAGTGTCAGTATAATTCACCCCTCCACTTT
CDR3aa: CAKFRGECQYNSPLHF

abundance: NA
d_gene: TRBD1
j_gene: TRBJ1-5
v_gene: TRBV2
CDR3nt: TGTGCCAGCAGCGATGACAGGGGGTCTCGTCAGCCCCAGCATTTT
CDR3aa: CASSDDRGSRQPQHF

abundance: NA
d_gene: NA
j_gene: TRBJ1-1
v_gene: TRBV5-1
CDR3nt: TGCGCCAGCAGCTTGGGGGGATCGGCAGGTGAAGCTTTCTTT
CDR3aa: CASSLGGSAGEAFF

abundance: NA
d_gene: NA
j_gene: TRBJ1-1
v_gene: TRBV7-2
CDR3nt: TGTGCCAGCAGCGGGGGTCGGTCCATGAACACTGAAGCTTTCTTT
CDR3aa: CASSGGRSMNTEAFF

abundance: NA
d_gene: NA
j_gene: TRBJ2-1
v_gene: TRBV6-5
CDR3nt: TGTGCGACGACTACACCTTTTTATGGTGAGCAGTTCTTC
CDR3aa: CATTTPFYGEQFF

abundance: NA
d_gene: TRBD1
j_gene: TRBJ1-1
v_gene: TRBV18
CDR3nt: TGTGCCAGCTCACCACCGGGTGGCCAGGGGGATGAAGCTTTCTTT
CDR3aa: CASSPPGGQGDEAFF

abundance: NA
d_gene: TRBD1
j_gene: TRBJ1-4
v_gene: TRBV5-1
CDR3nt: TGCGCCAGCAGCTCGGGGACAGGCGGGAATGAAAAACTGTTTTTT
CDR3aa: CASSSGTGGNEKLFF

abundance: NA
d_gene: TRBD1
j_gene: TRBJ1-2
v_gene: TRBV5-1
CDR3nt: TGCGCCAGCAGCGACCCCCGACAGGGCGGCTATGGCTACACCTTC
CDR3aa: CASSDPRQGGYGYTF

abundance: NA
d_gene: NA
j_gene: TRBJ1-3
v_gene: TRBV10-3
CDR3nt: TGTGCCATCAGTGAGTCACGGGCCGCCGGTTTTGGAAACACCATATATTTT
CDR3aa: CAISESRAAGFGNTIYF

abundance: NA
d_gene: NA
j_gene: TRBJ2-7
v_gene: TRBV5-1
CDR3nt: TGCGCCAGCAGCTTGGCCCATGCCAGCCAAGTCTCGTACGAGCAGTACTTC
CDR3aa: CASSLAHASQVSYEQYF

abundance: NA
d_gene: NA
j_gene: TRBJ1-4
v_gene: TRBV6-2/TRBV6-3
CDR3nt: TGTGCCAGCAGCAGGGACGAAAAACTGTTTTTT
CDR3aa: CASSRDEKLFF

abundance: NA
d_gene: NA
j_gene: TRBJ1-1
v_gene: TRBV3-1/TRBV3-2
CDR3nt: TGTGCCAGCAGCCAGTCCACGGGGAGGAGTGAAGCTTTCTTT
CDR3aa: CASSQSTGRSEAFF

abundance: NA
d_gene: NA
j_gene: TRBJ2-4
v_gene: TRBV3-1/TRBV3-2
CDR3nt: TGTGCCAGCAGCCAAAGGGGGGCGAACATTCAGTACTTC
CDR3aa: CASSQRGANIQYF

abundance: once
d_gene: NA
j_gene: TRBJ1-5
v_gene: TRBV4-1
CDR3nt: TGCGCCAGCAGCCATACCTCAGGGGATAGCAATCAGCCCCAGCATTTT
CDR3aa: CASSHTSGDSNQPQHF

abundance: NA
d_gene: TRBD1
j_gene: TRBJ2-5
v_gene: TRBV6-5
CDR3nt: TGTGCCAGCAGTTCCACCGGGACAGGGACGTACTTC
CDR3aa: CASSSTGTGTYF

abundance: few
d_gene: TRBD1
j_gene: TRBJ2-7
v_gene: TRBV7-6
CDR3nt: TGTGCCAGCAGCCCCCTCCCCGGGACAGAGAGCGAGCAGTACTTC
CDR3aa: CASSPLPGTESEQYF

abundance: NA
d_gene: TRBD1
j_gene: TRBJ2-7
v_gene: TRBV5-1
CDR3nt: TGCGCCAGCAGCTCTGGACAGGGGATGGGCGAGCAGTACTTC
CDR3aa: CASSSGQGMGEQYF

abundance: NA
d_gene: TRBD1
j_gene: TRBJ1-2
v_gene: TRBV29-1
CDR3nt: TGCAGCGTTCCCTACACAGGGGGCGCGAGTGGCTACACCTTC
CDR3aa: CSVPYTGGASGYTF

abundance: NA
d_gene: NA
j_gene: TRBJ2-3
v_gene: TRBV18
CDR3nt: TGTGCCAGCTCACCTCGGCCTAGCGTCACAGATACGCAGTATTTT
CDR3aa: CASSPRPSVTDTQYF

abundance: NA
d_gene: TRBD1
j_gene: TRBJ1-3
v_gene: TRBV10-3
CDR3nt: TGTGCCATCATCCCCGGGACAGGGGGCAGCGCTGGAAACACCATATATTTT
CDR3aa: CAIIPGTGGSAGNTIYF

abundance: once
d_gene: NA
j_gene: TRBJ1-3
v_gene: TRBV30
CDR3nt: TGTGCCTGGGAACGGTTCCCTGGAAACACCATATATTTT
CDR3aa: CAWERFPGNTIYF

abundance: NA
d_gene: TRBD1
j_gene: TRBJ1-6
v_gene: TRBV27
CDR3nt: TGTGCCAGCAGTCTCTACGGCTTCGCAGGGGGGTCCTATAATTCACCCCTCCACTTT
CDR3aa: CASSLYGFAGGSYNSPLHF

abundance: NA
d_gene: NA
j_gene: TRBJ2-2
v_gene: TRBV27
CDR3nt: TGTGCCAGCAGTTTAGATGTAGGAGGGGACGGGGAGCTGTTTTTT
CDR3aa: CASSLDVGGDGELFF

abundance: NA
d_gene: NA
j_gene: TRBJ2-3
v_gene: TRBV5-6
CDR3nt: TGTGCCAGCAGCTCCGACAGGCCGGATACGCAGTATTTT
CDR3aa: CASSSDRPDTQYF

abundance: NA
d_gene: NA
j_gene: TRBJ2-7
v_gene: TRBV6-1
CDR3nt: TGTGCCAGCAGTGAAAGTGAGGGGGAGGGGTACGAGCAGTACTTC
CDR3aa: CASSESEGEGYEQYF

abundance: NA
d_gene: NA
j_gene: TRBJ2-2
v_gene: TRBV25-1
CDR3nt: TGTGCCAGCAGTGGCCTGGGGGGAACCGGGGAGCTGTTTTTT
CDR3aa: CASSGLGGTGELFF